The present TCR beta chain was sequenced within a study of blood T cells in healthy people across ages. Findings and limits, study-wide: Conclusively comparing naive with antigen-experienced cells was impossible with unsorted PBMCs. In older individuals, TCR beta diversity per million T cells was lower, falling roughly linearly with age.

It was roughly 10 milliliters of peripheral blood that were drawn from each donor. This clonotype was recorded a few times. Its antigen is not identified. Trimming removed 3 bases at V and 12 bases at J, with 14 bases between. Germline CDR1 reads SEHNR; CDR2 reads FQNEAQ (reference sequence). This CDR3 has 13 residues. The use of a sample-barcoded 5' primer and a J-beta primer mix characterized a second PCR of roughly 7 to 11 cycles. The template-switch adaptor, which had 12 random nucleotides, put a tag on each cDNA molecule. TCRdb reprocessed the 5' RACE reads with MiXCR, giving one entry per CDR3 protein. This table has around 1,600,000 distinct CDR3 sequences, about 42% appearing once.

The source of this sequence is a woman aged 18-29 years in good health. Sequenced input: blood. The chain carries TRBV7-9 and TRBJ1-4, with no clear D. The CDR3 coding sequence is TGTGCCAGCAGCTTGTCACGGACTGTTGAACTGTTTTTT. Translation gives CASSLSRTVELFF.